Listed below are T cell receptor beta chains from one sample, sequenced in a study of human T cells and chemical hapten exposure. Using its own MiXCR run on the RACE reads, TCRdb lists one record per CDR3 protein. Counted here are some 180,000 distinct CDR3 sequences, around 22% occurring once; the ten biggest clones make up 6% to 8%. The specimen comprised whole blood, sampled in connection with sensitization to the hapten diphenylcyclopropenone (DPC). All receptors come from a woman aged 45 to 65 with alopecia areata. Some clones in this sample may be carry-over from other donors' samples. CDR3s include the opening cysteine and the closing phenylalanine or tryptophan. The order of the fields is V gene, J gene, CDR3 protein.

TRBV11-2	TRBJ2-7	CASSFAQLPYEQYF
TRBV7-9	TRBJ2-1	CASSSYRGLAGEQFF
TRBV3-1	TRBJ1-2	CASSKSERDGYTF
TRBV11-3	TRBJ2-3	CASSNTGRVTDTQYF
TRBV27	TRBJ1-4	CASKDRPTPNEKLFF
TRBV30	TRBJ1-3	CAWGGQGSGNTIYF
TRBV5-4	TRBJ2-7	CASSPIRTSGGEQYF
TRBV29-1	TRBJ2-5	CSVERTSGRPQETQYF
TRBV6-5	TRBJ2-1	CASSYDGYNEQFF
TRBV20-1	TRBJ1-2	CSAYRQGVGYTF
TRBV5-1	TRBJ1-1	CASAPGHTMNTEAFF
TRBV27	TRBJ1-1	CASRVDRGNTEAFF
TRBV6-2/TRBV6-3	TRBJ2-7	CASSYSIRDGWYEQYF
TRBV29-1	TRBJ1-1	CSARDPDTEAFF
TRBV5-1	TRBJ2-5	CASSLLGQTIQETQYF
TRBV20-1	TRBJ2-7	CSARDKHKAYEQYF